Presented here are 21 T cell receptor beta chains from one specimen sequenced in a study of regulatory and conventional T cells in RAG deficiency. Blood CD4+ CD25-low CD127-high conventional T cells supplied the genomic DNA template. Produced via immunoSEQ multiplex PCR; TCRdb's table is partial and in-frame only. The sample contains fewer than 30,000 clones, roughly 96% of which appear only once. The same sample was also used in a study of regulatory T cells. From that paper: The primer mix had 52 TRBV and 13 TRBJ primers.

Specimen: CD25- CD4+ T cells sorted from blood. These receptors came from a human donor in good health.

The V and J genes are TRBV5-5 and TRBJ1-5; D gene unclear. This CDR3 is 14 amino acids long. Germline lookup yields CDR1 SGHKS and CDR2 YYEKEE (reference sequence). The ends were cut back, 2 bases at V and 2 bases at J, with 8 bases in the middle. The CDR3 here is CASSLQRGNQPQHF. CDR3 nucleotides: TGTGCCAGCAGCTTACAACGGGGCAATCAGCCCCAGCATTTT. The complete variable domain, with remaining parts taken from reference TRBV5-5 and TRBJ1-5, reads DAGVTQSPTHLIKTRGQQVTLRCSPISGHKSVSWYQQVLGQGPQFIFQYYEKEERGRGNFPDRFSARQFPNYSSELNVNALLLGDSALYLCASSLQRGNQPQHFGDGTRLSIL.

This rearrangement joins TRBV7-3 to TRBJ2-3; TRBD2 matches at 8 bases. Trimming took 3 bases from V and 4 from J; bases not matched to a gene: 6. The germline CDR1 and CDR2 sequences are SGHTA and FQGTGA. This CDR3 is 15 amino acids long. CDR3 in DNA: TGTGCCAGCAGCTTGGCGGGGGGCGTCCCAGATACGCAGTATTTT. It translates to CASSLAGGVPDTQYF.

This rearrangement joins TRBV14 to TRBJ1-3; a possible D gene is TRBD1 (5 bases). The CDR3 extends over 15 amino acids. V shed 0 bases and J shed 4 bases, with 10 bases lying between them. In germline, CDR1 is SGHDN, CDR2 FVKESK. The CDR3 nucleotides are TGTGCCAGCAGCCAAGAATCAGGGTTCGGAAACACCATATATTTT. This codes for CASSQESGFGNTIYF.

The chain couples TRBV6-5 to TRBJ1-2; D not certain. This CDR3 contains 13 residues. CDR1 is MNHEY and CDR2 is SVGAGI in the germline V gene. V was cut by 5 bases and J by 8 bases, with 15 bases left in between. CDR3 nucleotides: TGTGCCAGCAGTACCGGGTCCGGAGGAGGCTACACCTTC. Residues: CASSTGSGGGYTF.

The chain joins TRBV18 to TRBJ1-1; tentatively, D is TRBD1 (5 bases). CDR3 size: 14 residues. CDR1 and CDR2 from the germline V gene are KGHSH and LQKENI. Between the trimmed V and J ends, which lost 3 bases and 1 base, there was a span of 9 bases. The CDR3 protein is CASSPTVANTEAFF. CDR3 bases: TGTGCCAGCTCACCGACAGTAGCGAACACTGAAGCTTTCTTT.

The chain carries TRBV10-3 and TRBJ2-1, with TRBD2 matching over 13 bases. There are 15 residues in the CDR3. Germline CDR1 is ENHRY and CDR2 is SYGVKD. Trimming cost V 5 bases and J 3 bases; bases outside gene matches: 1. The CDR3 coding sequence is TGTGCCATCAGTCGGACTAGCGGGGGCTACAATGAGCAGTTCTTC. As protein: CAISRTSGGYNEQFF.

The rearrangement links TRBV30 to TRBJ1-1; D may be TRBD1 (5 bases). Trimming cost V 8 bases and J 4 bases, with 20 bases left between them. The CDR3 consists of 14 residues. Germline V gene data show CDR1 as GTSNPN and CDR2 as SVGIG (reference sequence). In nucleotides, the CDR3 is TGTGCCCTTACAGCACAGGCGCTTGGCACTGAAGCTTTCTTT. Residues: CALTAQALGTEAFF.

The rearrangement uses TRBV4-2 and TRBJ2-1, with TRBD2 as a possible D gene (5 bases). V was pared by 6 bases and J by 1 base, with 16 bases between. The germline gives CDR1 LGHNA, CDR2 YNFKEQ. CDR3 length: 16 amino acids. The DNA for the CDR3 is TGTGCCAGCAGTCCCCGGGGATTCCTTTCCTACAATGAGCAGTTCTTC. This gives the protein CASSPRGFLSYNEQFF.

V gene TRBV11-2 combines with J gene TRBJ2-3; D is possibly TRBD2 (6 bases). The germline CDR1 and CDR2 sequences are SGHAT and FQNNGV. V lost 5 bases and J 6 bases, leaving 18 bases between the germline ends. This CDR3 contains 15 residues. The DNA for the CDR3 is TGTGCCAGCAGCCAATCCGGCCTAGCGAAGGATACGCAGTATTTT. Amino acid sequence: CASSQSGLAKDTQYF.

J is TRBJ2-1 and V is TRBV10-3; 7 positions match TRBD2. V shed 1 base and J 6 bases; nucleotides not matched to a gene: 3. The CDR3 is 14 amino acids. Germline V gene sequence: CDR1 ENHRY, CDR2 SYGVKD. CDR3 sequence reads: CAISEWGGVNEQFF. CDR3 nucleotides: TGTGCCATCAGTGAGTGGGGGGGAGTCAATGAGCAGTTCTTC.

The gene calls are TRBV4-1 and TRBJ1-2; 7 bases align to TRBD1. V trimming: 3 bases; J trimming: 5 bases; junction bases outside the gene matches: 9. The CDR3 runs 15 residues. Germline V gene data show CDR1 as MGHRA and CDR2 as YSYEKL. The CDR3 DNA reads as TGCGCCAGCAGCCACCCCGACAGGGTTGGATATGGCTACACCTTC. Encoded protein: CASSHPDRVGYGYTF.

The genes are TRBV6-5 and TRBJ2-7, with 7 bases lining up with TRBD1. Unmatched junction bases numbered 9, after V lost 5 bases and J lost 2 bases. CDR1 and CDR2 from the germline V gene are MNHEY and SVGAGI. CDR3 length: 15 amino acids. The CDR3, as DNA: TGTGCCAGCAGTCGACAGGGTTGGGTCCCCTACGAGCAGTACTTC. Protein: CASSRQGWVPYEQYF.

The rearrangement uses TRBV6-5 and TRBJ1-6; 7 bases align to TRBD1. V shed 10 bases, J shed 9 bases, and the junction held 12 bases outside the gene matches. Germline V CDR1 and CDR2: MNHEY, SVGAGI. This CDR3 is built from 14 residues. CDR3 nucleotide sequence: TGTGCCACCCTTCCCGACAGGGTCCCTTCACCCCTCCACTTT. This codes for CATLPDRVPSPLHF.

This chain uses TRBV9 with TRBJ1-5; D might be TRBD1 (6 bases). V lost 4 bases to trimming and J lost 0 bases, with 11 bases between them. This CDR3 comprises 15 residues. The germline V gene has CDR1 SGDLS and CDR2 YYNGEE. The CDR3 is CASSQTGNSNQPQHF. The CDR3 DNA reads as TGTGCCAGCAGCCAAACAGGGAATAGCAATCAGCCCCAGCATTTT.

The V call is TRBV5-1, the J call TRBJ2-7, with 10 bases matching TRBD2. Germline V gene lookup returns CDR1 SGHRS and CDR2 YFSETQ. V was pared by 0 bases and J by 7 bases, with 28 bases of the junction left unmatched. This CDR3 is built from 22 residues. CDR3 nucleotides: TGCGCCAGCAGCTTGGCCACACCGACCGGGACTAGCGTCACCACTCGATCTACGGAGCAGTACTTC. Translation: CASSLATPTGTSVTTRSTEQYF.

J is TRBJ1-1 and V is TRBV5-4, with 7 bases lining up with TRBD1. V lost 4 bases, J lost 3 bases, and 12 bases stayed unmatched. The CDR3 loop spans 16 amino acids. CDR1 is SGHNT, CDR2 YYREEE, per germline (reference sequence). The CDR3 coding sequence is TGTGCCAGCAGCCCTCTCGGGCGGCAGGGGGACACTGAAGCTTTCTTT. Translation: CASSPLGRQGDTEAFF.

The chain recombines TRBV4-1 with TRBJ1-4; D unresolved. With 1 base removed from V and 6 bases from J, the gap between germline ends came to 9 bases. CDR3 size: 14 residues. Germline V gives CDR1 MGHRA, CDR2 YSYEKL. CDR3 sequence reads: CASSQGGWDEKLFF. The CDR3 bases are TGCGCCAGCAGCCAAGGAGGGTGGGATGAAAAACTGTTTTTT.

The chain recombines TRBV20-1 with TRBJ2-7; D remains unclear. Germline loops: CDR1 DFQATT, CDR2 SNEGSKA (reference sequence). Trimming stripped 6 bases from V and 2 bases from J, with 8 bases between. This CDR3 is built from 11 residues. The CDR3 spells CSASSAYEQYF. CDR3 in DNA: TGCAGTGCGTCAAGCGCCTACGAGCAGTACTTC.

The chain recombines TRBV7-2 with TRBJ1-6, with D possibly TRBD1 on 5 matching bases. From germline, CDR1 is SGHTA and CDR2 FQGNSA. The V gene lost 2 bases and the J gene lost 10 bases, with 18 bases spanning the gap. This CDR3 is 16 amino acids long. CDR3 DNA: TGTGCCAGCAGCTTATTGGGGGGGACTATGCGGTCACCCCTCCACTTT. This encodes CASSLLGGTMRSPLHF.

This chain connects TRBV7-8 to TRBJ2-2; TRBD2 is a possible D gene (6 bases). Germline V CDR1 and CDR2: SGHVS, FQNEAQ. Trimming removed 5 bases from V and 7 bases from J, with 11 bases in between. The CDR3 is made up of 13 amino acids. The CDR3 here is CASSRMRDGELFF. CDR3 coding DNA: TGTGCCAGCAGCCGTATGCGGGACGGGGAGCTGTTTTTT.

The chain combines TRBV13 with TRBJ1-1; 9 bases align to TRBD1. CDR1 is PRHDT and CDR2 is FYEKMQ in the germline V gene (reference sequence). The CDR3 is 18 amino acids. V lost 1 base, J lost 1 base, and 10 bases stayed unmatched. CDR3 bases: TGTGCCAGCAGCTTAGTTTGGGGAGGACAGGGGACGAACACTGAAGCTTTCTTT. Translated, it gives CASSLVWGGQGTNTEAFF.